The 2 T cell receptor beta chains below were found in one sample sequenced in a study of cytomegalovirus exposure and HLA in healthy donors. 60 Vbeta and 13 Jbeta primers were used in PCR. Profiled with immunoSEQ multiplex PCR; TCRdb holds only in-frame clones, not every one. The table for this sample gives under 150,000 clones. The sample taken for sequencing was PBMCs. These receptors were obtained from a woman in her 40s in good health and CMV-seronegative.

This chain uses TRBV28 with TRBJ1-3; 9 nucleotides line up with TRBD1. The CDR3 sequence is 15 residues long. Germline V gene sequence: CDR1 MDHEN, CDR2 SYDVKM. After removal of 6 bases from V and 1 base from J, the junction contained 4 bases not matched to a gene. DNA of the CDR3: TGTGCCAGCAGAACAGGGGGCGCGTCTGGAAACACCATATATTTT. Its translation: CASRTGGASGNTIYF.

The chain recombines TRBV7-2 with TRBJ2-7, with 7 bases matching TRBD1. CDR1 and CDR2 from the germline V gene are SGHTA and FQGNSA. The CDR3 contains 14 residues. V lost 7 bases, J lost 7 bases, and 13 bases stayed unmatched. CDR3 amino acids: CASTLNRGTGEQYF. Here the CDR3 DNA reads TGTGCCAGCACCCTAAACAGGGGCACGGGAGAGCAGTACTTC.